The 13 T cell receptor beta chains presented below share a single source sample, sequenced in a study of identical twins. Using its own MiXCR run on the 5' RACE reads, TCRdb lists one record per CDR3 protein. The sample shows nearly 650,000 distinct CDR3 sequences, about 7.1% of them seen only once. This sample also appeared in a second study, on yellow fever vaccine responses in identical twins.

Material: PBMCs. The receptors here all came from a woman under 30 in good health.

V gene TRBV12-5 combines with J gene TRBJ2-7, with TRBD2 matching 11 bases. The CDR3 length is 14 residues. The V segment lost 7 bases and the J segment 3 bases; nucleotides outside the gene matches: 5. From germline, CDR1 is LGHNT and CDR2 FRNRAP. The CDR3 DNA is TGTGCTAGTGCCCCGACTAGCGGGGTCTACGAGCAGTACTTC. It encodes CASAPTSGVYEQYF.

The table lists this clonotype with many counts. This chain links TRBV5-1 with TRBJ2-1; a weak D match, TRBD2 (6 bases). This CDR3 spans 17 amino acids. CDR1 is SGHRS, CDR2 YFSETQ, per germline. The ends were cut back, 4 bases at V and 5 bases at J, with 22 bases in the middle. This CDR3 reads CASSTRRDTIGHNEQFF. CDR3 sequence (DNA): TGCGCCAGCAGCACGAGGCGGGATACTATAGGGCACAATGAGCAGTTCTTC.

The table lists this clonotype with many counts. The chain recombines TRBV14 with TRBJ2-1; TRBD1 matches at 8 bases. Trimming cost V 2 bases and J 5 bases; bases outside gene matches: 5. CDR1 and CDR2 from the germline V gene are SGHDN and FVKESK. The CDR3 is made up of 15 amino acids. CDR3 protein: CASSQPGGIHNEQFF. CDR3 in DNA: TGTGCCAGCAGCCAACCAGGGGGCATCCACAATGAGCAGTTCTTC.

CDR3 coding DNA: TGTGCCAGCAGTGACGGGGGTTTCTCCTACAATGAGCAGTTCTTC. It specifies CASSDGGFSYNEQFF. The gene calls are TRBV25-1 and TRBJ2-1; possibly TRBD2 for D (6 bases). Trimming left V 3 bases short and J 0 bases short, with 9 bases between. This CDR3 contains 15 residues. Germline V lookup: CDR1 MGHDK, CDR2 SYGVNS.

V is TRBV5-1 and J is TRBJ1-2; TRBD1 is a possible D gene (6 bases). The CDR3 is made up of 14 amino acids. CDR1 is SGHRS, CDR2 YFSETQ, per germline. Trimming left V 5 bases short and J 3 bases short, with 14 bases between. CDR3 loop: CASRYPGVDYGYTF. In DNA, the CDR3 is TGCGCCAGCAGGTATCCAGGGGTCGACTATGGCTACACCTTC.

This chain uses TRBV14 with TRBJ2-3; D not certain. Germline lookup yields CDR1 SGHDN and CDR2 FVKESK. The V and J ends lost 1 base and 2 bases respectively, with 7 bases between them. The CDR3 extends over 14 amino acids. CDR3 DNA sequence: TGTGCCAGCAGCCAAGGGCGCTACACAGATACGCAGTATTTT. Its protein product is CASSQGRYTDTQYF. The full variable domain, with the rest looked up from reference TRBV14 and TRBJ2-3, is EAGVTQFPSHSVIEKGQTVTLRCDPISGHDNLYWYRRVMGKEIKFLLHFVKESKQDESGMPNNRFLAERTGGTYSTLKVQPAELEDSGVYFCASSQGRYTDTQYFGPGTRLTVL.

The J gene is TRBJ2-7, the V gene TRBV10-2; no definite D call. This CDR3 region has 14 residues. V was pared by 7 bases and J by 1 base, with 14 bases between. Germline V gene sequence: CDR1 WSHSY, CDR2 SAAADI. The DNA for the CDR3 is TGCGCCAGCAATCGGTTCAGGTCGTCCTACGAGCAGTACTTC. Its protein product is CASNRFRSSYEQYF.

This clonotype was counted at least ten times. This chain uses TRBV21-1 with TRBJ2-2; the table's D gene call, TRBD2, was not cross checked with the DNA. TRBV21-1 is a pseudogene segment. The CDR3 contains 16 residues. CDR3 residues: CASSTTGLSNTGELFF. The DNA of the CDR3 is TGTGCCAGCAGCACCACGGGACTAAGTAACACCGGGGAGCTGTTTTTT.

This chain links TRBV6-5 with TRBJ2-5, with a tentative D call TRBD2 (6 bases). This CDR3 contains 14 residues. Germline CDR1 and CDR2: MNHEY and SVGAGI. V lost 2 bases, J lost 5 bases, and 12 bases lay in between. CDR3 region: CASSYNSGVETQYF. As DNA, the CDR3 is TGTGCCAGCAGTTACAATTCGGGGGTGGAGACCCAGTACTTC.

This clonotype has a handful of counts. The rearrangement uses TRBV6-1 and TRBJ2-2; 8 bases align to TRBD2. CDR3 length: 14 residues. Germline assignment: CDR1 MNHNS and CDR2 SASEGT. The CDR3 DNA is TGTGTCAGTCGGGGGGGGTTGGACACCGGGGAGCTGTTTTTT. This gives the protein CVSRGGLDTGELFF.

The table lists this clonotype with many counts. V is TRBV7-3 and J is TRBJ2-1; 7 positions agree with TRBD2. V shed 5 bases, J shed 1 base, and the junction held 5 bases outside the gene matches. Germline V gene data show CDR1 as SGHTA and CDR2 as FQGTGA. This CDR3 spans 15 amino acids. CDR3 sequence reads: CASSPQAGSYNEQFF. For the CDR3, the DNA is TGTGCCAGCAGCCCACAAGCGGGATCCTACAATGAGCAGTTCTTC.

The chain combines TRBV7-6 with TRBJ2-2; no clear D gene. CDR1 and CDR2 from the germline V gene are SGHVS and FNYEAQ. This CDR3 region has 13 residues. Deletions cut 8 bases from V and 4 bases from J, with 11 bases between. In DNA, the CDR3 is TGTGCCAGCGGTGGGATGGGCACCGGGGAGCTGTTTTTT. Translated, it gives CASGGMGTGELFF.

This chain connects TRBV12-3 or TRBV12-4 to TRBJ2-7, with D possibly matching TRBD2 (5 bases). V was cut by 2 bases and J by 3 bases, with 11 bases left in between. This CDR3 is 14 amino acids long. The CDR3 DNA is TGTGCCAGCAGTTTACGTGGCGCGGGCTACGAGCAGTACTTC. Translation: CASSLRGAGYEQYF.